The 30 T cell receptor beta chains in this list originate from one sample, sequenced in a study of blood T cell repertoires in COVID-19. Using immunoSEQ multiplex PCR, the repertoire was profiled, and TCRdb retains in-frame clones only, with some absent. The sample holds 90,000 to 130,000 clones, roughly 79% seen once. Material for sequencing was peripheral blood. The origin of the receptors is a woman of 80 years or more with active or convalescent COVID-19.

Concerning this clone: Other DNA sequences within the sample encode an identical CDR3. The rearrangement uses TRBV29-1 and TRBJ2-3, with 8 bases identical to TRBD2. This CDR3 contains 15 residues. Germline V CDR1 and CDR2: SQVTM, ANQGSEA. V shed 3 bases, J shed 3 bases, and the junction held 8 bases outside the gene matches. The CDR3 bases are TGCAGCGTTGAGGGGGGAAGCGGGAGTACAGATACGCAGTATTTT. Translation gives CSVEGGSGSTDTQYF.

CDR3 DNA: TGTGCCTGGAGTATACCTAGCGGTTACAATGAGCAGTTCTTC. This encodes CAWSIPSGYNEQFF. V is TRBV30 and J is TRBJ2-1, with TRBD2 identical over 7 bases. The CDR3 covers 14 residues. CDR1 is GTSNPN and CDR2 is SVGIG in the germline V gene (reference sequence). V trimming: 2 bases; J trimming: 4 bases; junction bases outside the gene matches: 5.

The rearrangement uses TRBV5-6 and TRBJ2-1, with TRBD2 identical over 10 bases. Germline V gene lookup returns CDR1 SGHDT and CDR2 YYEEEE. This CDR3 comprises 16 residues. J was trimmed by 4 bases and V by 4 bases; bases with no gene match: 8. CDR3 nucleotides: TGTGCCAGCAGCATCCTAGCGGGAGTTGGATACAATGAGCAGTTCTTC. Residues: CASSILAGVGYNEQFF. Looking up the rest from reference TRBV5-6 and TRBJ2-1 gives the full variable domain: DAGVTQSPTHLIKTRGQQVTLRCSPKSGHDTVSWYQQALGQGPQFIFQYYEEEERQRGNFPDRFSGHQFPNYSSELNVNALLLGDSALYLCASSILAGVGYNEQFFGPGTRLTVL.

This clone was detected a few times. The chain uses TRBV5-4 and TRBJ2-7; D unresolved. This CDR3 has 13 residues. CDR1 is SGHNT, CDR2 YYREEE, per germline (reference sequence). The V gene lost 4 bases and the J gene lost 0 bases, with 8 bases spanning the gap. CDR3 sequence: CASSPVNSYEQYF. CDR3 nucleotides: TGTGCCAGCAGCCCCGTAAACTCCTACGAGCAGTACTTC. The complete variable domain, with remaining parts taken from reference TRBV5-4 and TRBJ2-7, reads ETGVTQSPTHLIKTRGQQVTLRCSSQSGHNTVSWYQQALGQGPQFIFQYYREEENGRGNFPPRFSGLQFPNYSSELNVNALELDDSALYLCASSPVNSYEQYFGPGTRLTVT.

This clone has just a few counts. The chain uses TRBV5-4 and TRBJ2-1; perhaps TRBD2 as D (5 bases). The CDR3 extends over 12 amino acids. With 4 bases removed from V and 6 bases from J, the gap between germline ends came to 8 bases. The germline CDR1 and CDR2 sequences are SGHNT and YYREEE (reference sequence). The DNA of the CDR3 is TGTGCCAGCAGCGACTATTCCAATGAGCAGTTCTTC. It specifies CASSDYSNEQFF.

This sequence joins TRBV5-4 and TRBJ2-3; 14 positions match TRBD2. V lost 0 bases, J lost 6 bases, and 9 bases stayed unmatched. Germline CDR1 reads SGHNT; CDR2 reads YYREEE (reference sequence). CDR3 size: 18 residues. The CDR3 DNA is TGTGCCAGCAGCTTGGGCGGACTAGCGGGAGGCATGGGGGATACGCAGTATTTT. Residues: CASSLGGLAGGMGDTQYF.

This chain joins TRBV29-1 and TRBJ2-5, with D hard to call. Germline V gene sequence: CDR1 SQVTM, CDR2 ANQGSEA. This CDR3 is built from 10 residues. Trimming left V 4 bases short and J 4 bases short, with 4 bases between. The CDR3 DNA is TGCAGCGTTGGTAGAGAGACCCAGTACTTC. This gives the protein CSVGRETQYF.

The chain couples TRBV5-8 to TRBJ1-1; 9 bases are a match to TRBD1. This CDR3 spans 12 amino acids. The trim removed 7 bases at V and 7 bases at J, leaving 5 bases unmatched. CDR1 and CDR2 from the germline V gene are SGHTS and YDEGEE. CDR3 bases: TGTGCCAGCGGGAACAGGGGGCTTGAAGCTTTCTTT. This gives the protein CASGNRGLEAFF.

This rearrangement joins TRBV5-1 to TRBJ2-7; the D gene is possibly TRBD2 (6 bases). This CDR3 region has 14 residues. Deletions cut 3 bases from V and 8 bases from J, with 18 bases between. Germline V CDR1 and CDR2: SGHRS, YFSETQ. CDR3 sequence (DNA): TGCGCCAGCAGCTCAGGGACTGGAGGTTTTAAGCAGTACTTC. This sequence encodes CASSSGTGGFKQYF. Full variable domain (missing parts from reference TRBV5-1 and TRBJ2-7): KAGVTQTPRYLIKTRGQQVTLSCSPISGHRSVSWYQQTPGQGLQFLFEYFSETQRNKGNFPGRFSGRQFSNSRSEMNVSTLELGDSALYLCASSSGTGGFKQYFGPGTRLTVT.

The chain has TRBV5-6 and TRBJ2-3, with D hard to call. CDR1 is SGHDT and CDR2 is YYEEEE in the germline V gene. The CDR3 spans 13 residues. The germline V and J ends were trimmed by 4 bases and 3 bases, with 9 bases remaining between them. The CDR3 DNA follows: TGTGCCAGCAGCCCCTGGGCTACAGATACGCAGTATTTT. Translating it yields CASSPWATDTQYF.

This clone appeared a single time. The chain combines TRBV6-4 with TRBJ1-6; 8 bases are a match to TRBD1. J gave up 10 bases and V 5 bases, and 10 bases lay outside the gene matches. Germline CDR1 reads MRHNA; CDR2 reads SNTAGT. The CDR3 sequence is 15 residues long. The CDR3 DNA is TGTGCCAGCAGTATCAGCCCGACAGGGGACTCACCCCTCCACTTT. Translating it yields CASSISPTGDSPLHF.

This chain links TRBV20-1 with TRBJ2-7; D unresolved. V lost 3 bases to trimming and J lost 4 bases, with 7 bases between them. Looked up from germline, CDR1 is DFQATT and CDR2 is SNEGSKA (reference sequence). The length of the CDR3 is 11 residues. The CDR3 loop is CSASGLYEQYF. The CDR3 region has the DNA TGCAGTGCTAGTGGGCTGTACGAGCAGTACTTC.

The V call is TRBV29-1, the J call TRBJ2-5; D unresolved. V dropped 8 bases and J dropped 2 bases, with 9 bases sitting between them. The germline V gene encodes CDR1 SQVTM and CDR2 ANQGSEA. The CDR3 length is 11 residues. CDR3 sequence (DNA): TGCAGCTCCTCTAATCAAGAGACCCAGTACTTC. Protein product: CSSSNQETQYF.

The gene calls are TRBV5-1 and TRBJ2-1, with 7 bases matching TRBD2. The germline V gene has CDR1 SGHRS and CDR2 YFSETQ. J was trimmed by 5 bases and V by 1 base; bases with no gene match: 6. The CDR3 runs 15 residues. The CDR3 here is CASSLWAGEDNEQFF. In nucleotides, the CDR3 is TGCGCCAGCAGCTTGTGGGCGGGAGAGGACAATGAGCAGTTCTTC.

The chain has TRBV7-2 and TRBJ1-2; 8 positions match TRBD1. Germline V CDR1 and CDR2: SGHTA, FQGNSA. The CDR3 has 14 amino acids. V shed 8 bases and J 0 bases; nucleotides not matched to a gene: 5. CDR3 nucleotides: TGTGCCAGCGGCCGGGACAGGACTAACTATGGCTACACCTTC. Its protein product is CASGRDRTNYGYTF.

This clone was found a few times. The V call is TRBV5-4, the J call TRBJ2-1; D is uncertain. Germline V lookup: CDR1 SGHNT, CDR2 YYREEE (reference sequence). Trimming removed 9 bases from V and 8 bases from J, with 18 bases in between. This CDR3 has 13 amino acids. The CDR3 nucleotides are TGTGCCATCCGGGTCCCCCCGTGGGATGAGCAGTTCTTC. This translates into CAIRVPPWDEQFF.

The chain is built from TRBV5-6 and TRBJ1-4, with D possibly being TRBD1 (5 bases). CDR3 length: 16 residues. Trimming cost V 1 base and J 6 bases, with 16 bases left between them. Germline V lookup: CDR1 SGHDT, CDR2 YYEEEE. In nucleotides, the CDR3 is TGTGCCAGCAGCTTGTCCCAGGGAACTGGTTATGAAAAACTGTTTTTT. Translated, it gives CASSLSQGTGYEKLFF.

The chain uses TRBV2 and TRBJ1-2, with D possibly TRBD1 on 5 matching bases. The V gene lost 7 bases and the J gene lost 2 bases, with 11 bases spanning the gap. This CDR3 spans 13 amino acids. Per the germline V gene, CDR1 is SNHLY and CDR2 is FYNNEI. The CDR3 here is CASTAGLNYGYTF. Written as DNA, the CDR3 is TGTGCCAGCACGGCAGGGTTGAACTATGGCTACACCTTC.

The rearrangement joins TRBV6-5 to TRBJ1-1; perhaps TRBD1 as D (5 bases). This CDR3 is 15 amino acids long. The germline V and J ends were trimmed by 5 bases and 3 bases, with 16 bases remaining between them. The germline CDR1 and CDR2 sequences are MNHEY and SVGAGI. CDR3 sequence: CASSTDGGGYTEAFF. CDR3 nucleotides: TGTGCCAGCAGTACCGACGGGGGGGGGTACACTGAAGCTTTCTTT.

On this clone itself: A read error may account for a junction end that differs from germline. The chain links TRBV7-7 to TRBJ2-2; 8 nucleotides line up with TRBD2. The germline CDR1 and CDR2 sequences are SSHAT and FNYEAQ (reference sequence). The CDR3 consists of 15 residues. DNA for the CDR3: TGTGCTAGCAGACAAACTAGCGGTAGCACCGGGGAGCTGTTTTTT. Its translation is CASRQTSGSTGELFF.

The chain joins TRBV3-1 (or the pseudogene TRBV3-2) to TRBJ2-1, with 11 bases lining up with TRBD2. From germline, CDR1 is LGHDT and CDR2 YNNKEL (reference sequence). The CDR3 totals 17 residues. The V and J ends lost 2 bases and 3 bases, in that order; junction bases with no gene match: 6. The CDR3 bases are TGTGCCAGCAGCCAACTAGCGGGAGGAGGTAACTACAATGAGCAGTTCTTC. It specifies CASSQLAGGGNYNEQFF.

This clone turned up a few times. V is TRBV5-1 and J is TRBJ1-1, with 8 bases lining up with TRBD1. The CDR3 contains 15 residues. Looked up from germline, CDR1 is SGHRS and CDR2 is YFSETQ. V dropped 6 bases and J dropped 0; count of bases not matched to a gene: 7. The CDR3 is CASTDRDRLNTEAFF. For the CDR3, the DNA is TGCGCCAGCACCGACCGGGACAGGTTGAACACTGAAGCTTTCTTT. The whole variable domain, remainder taken from reference TRBV5-1 and TRBJ1-1, is KAGVTQTPRYLIKTRGQQVTLSCSPISGHRSVSWYQQTPGQGLQFLFEYFSETQRNKGNFPGRFSGRQFSNSRSEMNVSTLELGDSALYLCASTDRDRLNTEAFFGQGTRLTVV.

V usage is TRBV7-3 and J usage is TRBJ2-4, with 8 nucleotides matching TRBD2. This CDR3 is built from 13 residues. CDR1 is SGHTA and CDR2 is FQGTGA in the germline V gene. J lost 10 bases, V lost 6 bases, and 8 bases had no gene match. The CDR3, as DNA: TGTGCCAGCAGTCCAAAAGCGGGAGAGATTCAGTACTTC. It yields the protein CASSPKAGEIQYF.

The genes are TRBV15 and TRBJ2-3; D is possibly TRBD1 (6 bases). This CDR3 is built from 15 residues. The germline gives CDR1 LNHNV, CDR2 YYDKDF (reference sequence). V was trimmed by 5 bases and J by 1 base, leaving 13 bases between them. This CDR3 reads CATSRHRDGTDTQYF. The DNA for the CDR3 is TGTGCCACCAGCCGGCACAGGGATGGCACAGATACGCAGTATTTT. Full variable domain (outside the CDR3, taken from reference TRBV15 and TRBJ2-3): DAMVIQNPRYQVTQFGKPVTLSCSQTLNHNVMYWYQQKSSQAPKLLFHYYDKDFNNEADTPDNFQSRRPNTSFCFLDIRSPGLGDTAMYLCATSRHRDGTDTQYFGPGTRLTVL.

This clone showed up just once. The chain couples TRBV27 to TRBJ2-1, with D perhaps TRBD1 (5 bases). The CDR3 runs 12 residues. The germline gives CDR1 MNHEY, CDR2 SMNVEV (reference sequence). With 6 bases removed from V and 9 bases from J, the gap between germline ends came to 12 bases. As DNA, the CDR3 is TGTGCCAGCAGCAGAACAGGTACTGAGCAGTTCTTC. Translation gives CASSRTGTEQFF.

The CDR3 is CASSQDSRAGDRTGELFF. Here the CDR3 DNA reads TGCGCCAGCAGCCAAGATTCCCGCGCGGGAGATCGCACCGGGGAGCTGTTTTTT. The V and J genes are TRBV4-1 and TRBJ2-2; 7 positions agree with TRBD2. Germline V CDR1 and CDR2: MGHRA, YSYEKL. J gave up 4 bases and V 0 bases, and 11 bases lay outside the gene matches. The CDR3 is made up of 18 amino acids.

The chain has TRBV6-5 and TRBJ1-3; possibly TRBD1 for D (5 bases). The V end was cut by 0 bases, the J end by 0 bases, with 6 bases between. There are 15 residues in the CDR3. The germline CDR1 and CDR2 sequences are MNHEY and SVGAGI. CDR3 amino acids: CASSYSGGSGNTIYF. CDR3 bases: TGTGCCAGCAGTTACTCCGGGGGCTCTGGAAACACCATATATTTT.

In this sample, this clone turned up a few times. V and J are TRBV11-2 and TRBJ2-5; no firm D call. This CDR3 spans 13 amino acids. Trimming stripped 5 bases from V and 0 bases from J, with 7 bases between. Germline values: CDR1 SGHAT, CDR2 FQNNGV. The CDR3: CASSRVYQETQYF. DNA of the CDR3: TGTGCCAGCAGCCGGGTCTACCAAGAGACCCAGTACTTC.

This sequence joins TRBV19 and TRBJ1-5, with 8 positions matching TRBD1. The CDR3 is made up of 14 amino acids. V dropped 8 bases and J dropped 5; count of bases not matched to a gene: 8. The germline gives CDR1 LNHDA, CDR2 SQIVND (reference sequence). CDR3 sequence reads: CASQPTGVYQPQHF. As DNA, the CDR3 is TGTGCCAGTCAACCGACAGGGGTTTATCAGCCCCAGCATTTT.

This clone was observed a few times. The chain joins TRBV9 to TRBJ1-2; D unresolved. The CDR3 sequence is 13 residues long. Germline V gene sequence: CDR1 SGDLS, CDR2 YYNGEE. Deletions cut 4 bases from V and 5 bases from J, with 12 bases between. This chain's CDR3 is CASSPNSLYGYTF. In DNA form, the CDR3 reads TGTGCCAGCAGCCCAAACAGTTTATATGGCTACACCTTC.